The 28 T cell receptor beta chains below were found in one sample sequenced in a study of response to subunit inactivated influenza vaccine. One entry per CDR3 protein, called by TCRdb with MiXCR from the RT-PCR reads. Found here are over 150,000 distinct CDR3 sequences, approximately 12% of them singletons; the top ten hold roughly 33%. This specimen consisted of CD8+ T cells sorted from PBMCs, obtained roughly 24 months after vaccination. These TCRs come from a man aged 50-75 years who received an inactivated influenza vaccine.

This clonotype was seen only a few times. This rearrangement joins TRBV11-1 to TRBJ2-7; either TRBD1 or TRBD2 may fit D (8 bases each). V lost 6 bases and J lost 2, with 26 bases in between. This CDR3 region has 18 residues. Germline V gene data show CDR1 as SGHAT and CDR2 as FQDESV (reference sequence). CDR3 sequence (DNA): TGTGCCAGCAGTCTTTGGACAGGGACGGGGGGGACCACCTACGAGCAGTACTTC. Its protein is CASSLWTGTGGTTYEQYF. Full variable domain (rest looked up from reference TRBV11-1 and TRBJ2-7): EAEVAQSPRYKITEKSQAVAFWCDPISGHATLYWYRQILGQGPELLVQFQDESVVDDSQLPKDRFSAERLKGVDSTLKIQPAELGDSAMYLCASSLWTGTGGTTYEQYFGPGTRLTVT.

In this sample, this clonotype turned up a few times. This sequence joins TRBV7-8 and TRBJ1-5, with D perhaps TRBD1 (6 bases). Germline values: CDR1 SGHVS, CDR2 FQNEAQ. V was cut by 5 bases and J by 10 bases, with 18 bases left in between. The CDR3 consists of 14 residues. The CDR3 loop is CASSPQQGRRPQHF. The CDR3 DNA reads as TGTGCCAGCAGCCCGCAACAGGGTCGTCGACCCCAGCATTTT. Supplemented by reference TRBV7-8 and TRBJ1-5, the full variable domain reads GAGVSQSPRYKVAKRGQDVALRCDPISGHVSLFWYQQALGQGPEFLTYFQNEAQLDKSGLPSDRFFAERPEGSVSTLKIQRTQQEDSAVYLCASSPQQGRRPQHFGDGTRLSIL.

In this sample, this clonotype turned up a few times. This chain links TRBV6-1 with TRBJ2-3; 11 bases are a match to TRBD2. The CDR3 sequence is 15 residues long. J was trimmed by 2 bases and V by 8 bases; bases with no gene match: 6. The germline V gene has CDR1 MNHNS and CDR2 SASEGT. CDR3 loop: CASGLTSGVTDTQYF. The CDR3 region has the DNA TGTGCCAGCGGCTTGACTAGCGGGGTCACAGATACGCAGTATTTT.

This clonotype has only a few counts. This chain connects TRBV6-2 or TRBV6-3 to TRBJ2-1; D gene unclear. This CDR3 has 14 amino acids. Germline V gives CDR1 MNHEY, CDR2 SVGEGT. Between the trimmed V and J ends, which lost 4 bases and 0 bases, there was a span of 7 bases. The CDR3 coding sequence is TGTGCCAGCAGTTCGGTTTCCTCCTACAATGAGCAGTTCTTC. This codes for CASSSVSSYNEQFF.

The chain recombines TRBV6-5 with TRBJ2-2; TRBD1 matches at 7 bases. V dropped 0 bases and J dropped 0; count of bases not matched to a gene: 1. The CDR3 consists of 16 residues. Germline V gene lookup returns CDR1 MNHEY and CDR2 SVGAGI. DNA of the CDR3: TGTGCCAGCAGTTACTCCCAGGGGGCGAACACCGGGGAGCTGTTTTTT. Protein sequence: CASSYSQGANTGELFF.

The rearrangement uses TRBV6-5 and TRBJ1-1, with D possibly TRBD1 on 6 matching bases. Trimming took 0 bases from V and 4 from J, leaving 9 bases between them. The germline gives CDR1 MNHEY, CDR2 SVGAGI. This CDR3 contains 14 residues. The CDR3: CASSYSKGGTEAFF. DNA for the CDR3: TGTGCCAGCAGTTACTCGAAAGGGGGCACTGAAGCTTTCTTT.

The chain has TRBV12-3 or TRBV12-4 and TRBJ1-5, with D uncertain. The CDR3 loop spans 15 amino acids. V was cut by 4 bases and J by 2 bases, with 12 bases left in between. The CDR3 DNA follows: TGTGCCAGCAGTTATGAGGGTTTGGGCAATCAGCCCCAGCATTTT. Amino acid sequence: CASSYEGLGNQPQHF.

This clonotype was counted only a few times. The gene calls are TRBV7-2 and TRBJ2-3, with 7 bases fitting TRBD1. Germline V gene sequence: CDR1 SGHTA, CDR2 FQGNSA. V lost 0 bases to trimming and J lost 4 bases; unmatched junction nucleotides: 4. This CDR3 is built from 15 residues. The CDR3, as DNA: TGTGCCAGCAGCTTAGCTGACAGGGACGCAGATACGCAGTATTTT. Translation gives CASSLADRDADTQYF.

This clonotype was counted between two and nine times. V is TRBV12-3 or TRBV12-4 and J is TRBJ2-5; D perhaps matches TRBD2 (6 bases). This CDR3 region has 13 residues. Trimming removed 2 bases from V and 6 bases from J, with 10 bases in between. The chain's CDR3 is CASSLRDSKTQYF. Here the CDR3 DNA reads TGTGCCAGCAGTTTAAGGGACTCGAAGACCCAGTACTTC.

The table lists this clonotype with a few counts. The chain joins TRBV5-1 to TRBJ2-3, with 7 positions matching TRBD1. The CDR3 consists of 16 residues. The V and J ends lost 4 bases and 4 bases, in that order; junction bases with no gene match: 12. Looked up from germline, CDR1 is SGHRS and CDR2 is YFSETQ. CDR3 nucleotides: TGCGCCAGCAGCCGCCTGGGACAGCCCCCCGCAGATACGCAGTATTTT. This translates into CASSRLGQPPADTQYF.

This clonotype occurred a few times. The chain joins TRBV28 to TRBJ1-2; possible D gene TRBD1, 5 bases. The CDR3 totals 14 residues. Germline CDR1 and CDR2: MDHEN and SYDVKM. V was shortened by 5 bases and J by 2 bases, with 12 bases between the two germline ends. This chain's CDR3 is CASSGTDTNYGYTF. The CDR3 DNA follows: TGTGCCAGCAGTGGAACGGACACCAACTATGGCTACACCTTC.

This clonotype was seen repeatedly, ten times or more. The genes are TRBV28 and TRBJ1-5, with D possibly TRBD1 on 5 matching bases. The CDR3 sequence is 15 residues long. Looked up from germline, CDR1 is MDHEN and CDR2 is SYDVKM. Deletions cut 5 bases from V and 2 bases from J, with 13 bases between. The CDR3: CASSPRGAGNQPQHF. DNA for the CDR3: TGTGCCAGCAGTCCCCGTGGGGCCGGCAATCAGCCCCAGCATTTT.

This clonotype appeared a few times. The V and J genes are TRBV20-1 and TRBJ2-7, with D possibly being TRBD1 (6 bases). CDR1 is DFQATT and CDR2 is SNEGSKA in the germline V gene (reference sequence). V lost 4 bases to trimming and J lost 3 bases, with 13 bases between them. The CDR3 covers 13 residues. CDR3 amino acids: CSATTGEVYEQYF. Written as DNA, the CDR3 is TGCAGTGCTACGACAGGAGAGGTCTACGAGCAGTACTTC.

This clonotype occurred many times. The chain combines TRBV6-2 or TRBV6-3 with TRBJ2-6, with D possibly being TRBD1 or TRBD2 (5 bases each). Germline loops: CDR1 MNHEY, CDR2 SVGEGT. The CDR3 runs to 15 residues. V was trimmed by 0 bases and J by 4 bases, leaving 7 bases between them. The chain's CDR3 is CASSYSGDGANVLTF. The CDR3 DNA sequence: TGTGCCAGCAGTTACTCAGGGGACGGGGCCAACGTCCTGACTTTC.

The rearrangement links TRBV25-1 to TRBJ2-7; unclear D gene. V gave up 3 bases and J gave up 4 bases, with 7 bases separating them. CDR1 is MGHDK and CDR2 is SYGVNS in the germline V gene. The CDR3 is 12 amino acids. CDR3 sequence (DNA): TGTGCCAGCAGTGACAGAATGTACGAGCAGTACTTC. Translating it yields CASSDRMYEQYF.

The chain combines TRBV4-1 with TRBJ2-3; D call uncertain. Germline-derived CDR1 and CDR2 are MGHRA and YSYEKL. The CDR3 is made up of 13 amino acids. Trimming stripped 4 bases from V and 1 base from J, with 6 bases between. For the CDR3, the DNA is TGCGCCAGCAGCCGAGGCGGCACAGATACGCAGTATTTT. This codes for CASSRGGTDTQYF.

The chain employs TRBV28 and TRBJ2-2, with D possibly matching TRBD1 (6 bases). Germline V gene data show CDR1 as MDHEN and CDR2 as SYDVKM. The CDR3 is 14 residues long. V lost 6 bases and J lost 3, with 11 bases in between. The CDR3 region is CASRLPGDTGELFF. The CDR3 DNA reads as TGTGCCAGCAGGCTCCCAGGGGACACCGGGGAGCTGTTTTTT.

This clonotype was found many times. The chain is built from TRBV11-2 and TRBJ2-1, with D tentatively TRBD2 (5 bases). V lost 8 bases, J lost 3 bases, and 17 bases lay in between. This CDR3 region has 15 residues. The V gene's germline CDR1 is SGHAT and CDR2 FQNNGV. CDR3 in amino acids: CASSGSATFYNEQFF. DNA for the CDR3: TGTGCCAGCTCGGGGTCGGCTACCTTCTACAATGAGCAGTTCTTC. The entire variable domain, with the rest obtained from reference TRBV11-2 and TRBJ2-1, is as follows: EAGVAQSPRYKIIEKRQSVAFWCNPISGHATLYWYQQILGQGPKLLIQFQNNGVVDDSQLPKDRFSAERLKGVDSTLKIQPAKLEDSAVYLCASSGSATFYNEQFFGPGTRLTVL.

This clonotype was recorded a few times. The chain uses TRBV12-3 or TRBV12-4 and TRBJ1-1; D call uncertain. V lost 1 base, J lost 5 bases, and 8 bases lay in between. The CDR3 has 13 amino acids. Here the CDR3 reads CASSLEEGTEAFF. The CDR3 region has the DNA TGTGCCAGCAGTTTAGAAGAGGGAACTGAAGCTTTCTTT.

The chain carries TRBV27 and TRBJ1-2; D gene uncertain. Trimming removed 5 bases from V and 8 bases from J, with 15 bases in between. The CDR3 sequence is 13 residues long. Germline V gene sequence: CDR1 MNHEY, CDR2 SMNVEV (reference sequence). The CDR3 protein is CASSPEGPEGYTF. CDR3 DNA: TGTGCCAGCAGTCCAGAGGGTCCGGAGGGCTACACCTTC.

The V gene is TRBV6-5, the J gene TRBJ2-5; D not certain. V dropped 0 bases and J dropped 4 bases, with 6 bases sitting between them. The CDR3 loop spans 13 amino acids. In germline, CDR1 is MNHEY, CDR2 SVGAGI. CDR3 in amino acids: CASSYSLLETQYF. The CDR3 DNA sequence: TGTGCCAGCAGTTACTCACTGCTAGAGACCCAGTACTTC.

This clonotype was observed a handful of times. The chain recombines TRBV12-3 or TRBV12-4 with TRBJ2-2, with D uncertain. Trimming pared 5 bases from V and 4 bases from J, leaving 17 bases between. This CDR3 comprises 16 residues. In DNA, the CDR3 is TGTGCCAGCAGTATGGAACGCCTAGACTTCACCGGGGAGCTGTTTTTT. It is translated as CASSMERLDFTGELFF.

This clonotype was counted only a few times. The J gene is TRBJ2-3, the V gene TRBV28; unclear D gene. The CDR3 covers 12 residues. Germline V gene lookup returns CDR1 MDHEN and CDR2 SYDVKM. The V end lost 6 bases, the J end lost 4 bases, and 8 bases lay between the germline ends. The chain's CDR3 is CASRGLADTQYF. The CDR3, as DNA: TGTGCCAGCAGAGGTCTCGCAGATACGCAGTATTTT.

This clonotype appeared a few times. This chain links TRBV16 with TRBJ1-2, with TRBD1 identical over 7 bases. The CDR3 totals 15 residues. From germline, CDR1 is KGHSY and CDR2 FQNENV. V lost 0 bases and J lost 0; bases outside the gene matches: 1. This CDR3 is CASSQSTGANYGYTF. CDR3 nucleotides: TGTGCCAGCAGCCAATCTACAGGGGCTAACTATGGCTACACCTTC. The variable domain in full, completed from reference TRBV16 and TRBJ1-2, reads GEEVAQTPKHLVRGEGQKAKLYCAPIKGHSYVFWYQQVLKNEFKFLISFQNENVFDETGMPKERFSAKCLPNSPCSLEIQATKLEDSAVYFCASSQSTGANYGYTFGSGTRLTVV.

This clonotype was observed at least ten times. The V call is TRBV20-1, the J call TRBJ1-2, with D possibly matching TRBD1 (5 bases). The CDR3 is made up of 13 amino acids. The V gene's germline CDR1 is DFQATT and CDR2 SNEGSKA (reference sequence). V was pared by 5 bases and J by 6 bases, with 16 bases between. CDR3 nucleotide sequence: TGCAGTGCTCAAGACCGGAGGGGCCATGGCTACACCTTC. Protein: CSAQDRRGHGYTF.

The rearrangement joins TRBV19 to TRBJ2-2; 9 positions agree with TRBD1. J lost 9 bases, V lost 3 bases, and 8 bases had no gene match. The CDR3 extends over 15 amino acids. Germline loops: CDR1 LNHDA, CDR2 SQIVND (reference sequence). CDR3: CASSIGTGTARELFF. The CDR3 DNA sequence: TGTGCCAGTAGTATTGGGACAGGGACTGCGAGGGAGCTGTTTTTT.

CDR3 in amino acids: CATSDFEGESRTDTQYF. CDR3 in DNA: TGTGCCACCAGTGATTTTGAAGGGGAAAGTAGGACAGATACGCAGTATTTT. J is TRBJ2-3 and V is TRBV24-1, with D perhaps matching TRBD1 (5 bases). The germline gives CDR1 KGHDR, CDR2 SFDVKD. CDR3 length equals 17 residues. V was trimmed by 1 base and J by 3 bases, leaving 16 bases between them.

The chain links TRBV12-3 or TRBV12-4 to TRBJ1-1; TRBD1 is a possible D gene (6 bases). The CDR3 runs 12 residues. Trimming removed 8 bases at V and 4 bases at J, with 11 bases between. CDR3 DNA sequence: TGTGCCAGCCGGGGGGCGCCCACTGAAGCTTTCTTT. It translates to CASRGAPTEAFF.